These 25 T cell receptor beta chains share one sample of origin, sequenced in a study of blood T cells in healthy people across ages. Together with a sample-barcoded 5' primer, a J-beta primer mix was included in a second PCR lasting about 7 to 12 cycles. Via MiXCR, TCRdb re-called the 5' RACE reads, giving one row per CDR3 protein. This table holds 800,000 or so distinct CDR3 sequences, approximately 25% found once. These sequences were also reported in another study, on T cells of mothers and their children.

Material for sequencing was blood. The source is a boy aged 5-17 years in good health.

The rearrangement links TRBV27 to TRBJ1-2; D unresolved. Trimming stripped 6 bases from V and 7 bases from J, with 15 bases between. This CDR3 spans 13 amino acids. CDR1 MNHEY and CDR2 SMNVEV come from the germline V gene (reference sequence). The CDR3 DNA reads TGTGCCAGCAGGGGTTTAGGCGGTAGTGGCTACACCTTC. The encoded protein is CASRGLGGSGYTF.

V usage is TRBV27 and J usage is TRBJ1-2, with unresolved D. Germline V gene lookup returns CDR1 MNHEY and CDR2 SMNVEV (reference sequence). V dropped 4 bases and J dropped 8 bases, with 11 bases sitting between them. This CDR3 is 12 amino acids long. Here the CDR3 reads CASSSWVGGYTF. CDR3 sequence (DNA): TGTGCCAGCAGTTCATGGGTAGGAGGCTACACCTTC.

This clonotype showed up just a few times. The V gene is TRBV29-1, the J gene TRBJ2-7; possibly TRBD1 for D (6 bases). The germline gives CDR1 SQVTM, CDR2 ANQGSEA. The V end was cut by 6 bases, the J end by 2 bases, with 11 bases between. The CDR3 runs to 12 residues. Here the CDR3 reads CSVLDSPYEQYF. The CDR3 bases are TGCAGCGTCCTGGACAGCCCCTACGAGCAGTACTTC.

V and J are TRBV20-1 and TRBJ2-7; weak D call: TRBD2 (5 bases). The CDR3 has 15 residues. V lost 0 bases and J lost 1, with 13 bases in between. Germline loops: CDR1 DFQATT, CDR2 SNEGSKA (reference sequence). For the CDR3, the DNA is TGCAGTGCTAGAGAGATAGAGGGCGCATCCTACGAGCAGTACTTC. Translated, it gives CSAREIEGASYEQYF.

This chain joins TRBV19 and TRBJ2-4, with TRBD1 as a possible D gene (6 bases). Germline loops: CDR1 LNHDA, CDR2 SQIVND (reference sequence). This CDR3 comprises 16 residues. Trimming stripped 0 bases from V and 1 base from J, with 10 bases between. The CDR3 DNA reads as TGTGCCAGTAGTATAGACGGACAGTCCGCCAAAAACATTCAGTACTTC. This sequence encodes CASSIDGQSAKNIQYF. The complete variable domain, with remaining parts taken from reference TRBV19 and TRBJ2-4, reads DGGITQSPKYLFRKEGQNVTLSCEQNLNHDAMYWYRQDPGQGLRLIYYSQIVNDFQKGDIAEGYSVSREKKESFPLTVTSAQKNPTAFYLCASSIDGQSAKNIQYFGAGTRLSVL.

This clonotype was observed a few times. V usage is TRBV10-3 and J usage is TRBJ2-5, with TRBD2 matching 9 bases. With the DNA end fitting TRBJ2-1 better, the J assignment may be wrong. CDR3 length: 17 amino acids. In germline, CDR1 is ENHRY, CDR2 SYGVKD. The CDR3 loop is CAISETSGTSNASEQFF. In DNA form, the CDR3 reads TGTGCCATCAGTGAGACCTCCGGGACTAGCAACGCCAGTGAGCAGTTCTTC.

As DNA, the CDR3 is TGTGCCAGCAGCGGTTCCATGGAGGCAGAAGCTTTCTTT. It codes for CASSGSMEAEAFF. The gene calls are TRBV9 and TRBJ1-1; D ambiguous. Germline V CDR1 and CDR2: SGDLS, YYNGEE. The CDR3 contains 13 residues. Trimming stripped 3 bases from V and 8 bases from J, with 14 bases between.

In this sample, this clonotype turned up a few times. This rearrangement joins TRBV6-5 to TRBJ2-7, with D possibly TRBD1 on 7 matching bases. The germline V gene encodes CDR1 MNHEY and CDR2 SVGAGI. V lost 0 bases and J 3 bases, leaving 15 bases between the germline ends. CDR3 length: 16 amino acids. CDR3 protein: CASSYSTGEVIYEQYF. The CDR3, as DNA: TGTGCCAGCAGTTACTCAACAGGGGAGGTAATCTACGAGCAGTACTTC.

The gene calls are TRBV2 and TRBJ2-1; TRBD1 aligns across 7 bases. CDR1 is SNHLY, CDR2 FYNNEI, per germline. The CDR3 is 16 residues long. J was trimmed by 4 bases and V by 7 bases; bases with no gene match: 13. Written as DNA, the CDR3 is TGTGCCAGCACCCGGGACAGTGGGTCCAAATACAATGAGCAGTTCTTC. Translation: CASTRDSGSKYNEQFF.

A few counts support this clonotype. The V gene is TRBV4-2, the J gene TRBJ2-7; D unclear. The ends were cut back, 0 bases at V and 2 bases at J, with 14 bases in the middle. The CDR3 has 16 residues. Per the germline V gene, CDR1 is LGHNA and CDR2 is YNFKEQ. The CDR3 region is CASSQDLVNSPYEQYF. The DNA for the CDR3 is TGTGCCAGCAGCCAAGATCTAGTTAATAGCCCCTACGAGCAGTACTTC.

This clonotype came up once. The chain links TRBV4-1 to TRBJ1-4, with a tentative D call TRBD1 (5 bases). The CDR3 runs 17 residues. The germline CDR1 and CDR2 sequences are MGHRA and YSYEKL. The V gene lost 0 bases and the J gene lost 0 bases, with 11 bases spanning the gap. CDR3 residues: CASSQDWGLATNEKLFF. The CDR3 nucleotides read TGCGCCAGCAGCCAAGATTGGGGCCTGGCAACTAATGAAAAACTGTTTTTT.

The chain has TRBV20-1 and TRBJ1-4; D may be TRBD1 (6 bases). CDR1 and CDR2 (germline): DFQATT, SNEGSKA (reference sequence). The CDR3 is 14 residues long. CDR3 nucleotides: TGCGCTGGATCGGGGGGCGCAACTAATGAAAAACTGTTTTTT. This codes for CAGSGGATNEKLFF.

The V gene is TRBV6-2 or TRBV6-3, the J gene TRBJ1-4; no reliable D call. Germline CDR1 reads MNHEY; CDR2 reads SVGEGT. V lost 4 bases to trimming and J lost 8 bases, with 8 bases between them. The CDR3 extends over 12 amino acids. The CDR3 DNA sequence: TGTGCCAGCAGTTGGACGGACGAAAAACTGTTTTTT. Amino acid sequence: CASSWTDEKLFF.

The genes are TRBV6-5 and TRBJ2-2; 10 bases match TRBD1. The junction had 1 base not matched to a gene; V was cut back by 3 bases and J by 6 bases. The CDR3 covers 14 residues. Germline V gives CDR1 MNHEY, CDR2 SVGAGI. The chain's CDR3 is CASSYGTGAGELFF. CDR3 nucleotides: TGTGCCAGCAGTTATGGGACAGGGGCCGGGGAGCTGTTTTTT.

The chain has TRBV12-3 or TRBV12-4 and TRBJ2-3; D not certain. The germline V and J ends were trimmed by 1 base and 4 bases, with 9 bases remaining between them. CDR3 length: 14 amino acids. As DNA, the CDR3 is TGTGCCAGCAGTTTAGGGGGTACTGCAGATACGCAGTATTTT. Its protein product is CASSLGGTADTQYF.

This chain links TRBV12-3 or TRBV12-4 with TRBJ2-1, with 7 bases identical to TRBD2. The V and J ends lost 8 bases and 2 bases, in that order; junction bases with no gene match: 0. The CDR3 has 12 amino acids. In DNA, the CDR3 is TGTGCCAGCCGGGGGGCCTACAATGAGCAGTTCTTC. Translation: CASRGAYNEQFF.

This clonotype was detected only a few times. The chain couples TRBV4-3 to TRBJ1-2; no reliable D call. There are 13 residues in the CDR3. Germline values: CDR1 LGHNA, CDR2 YSLEER. The germline V and J ends were trimmed by 1 base and 11 bases, with 14 bases remaining between them. The CDR3: CASSQGGTLRYTF. Written as DNA, the CDR3 is TGCGCCAGCAGCCAAGGGGGAACCTTGCGGTACACCTTC.

The CDR3 protein is CASSRPGQPQHF. In nucleotides, the CDR3 is TGTGCCAGCAGCAGACCGGGTCAGCCCCAGCATTTT. The rearrangement links TRBV7-9 to TRBJ1-5; D call uncertain. CDR3 size: 12 residues. The germline V gene encodes CDR1 SEHNR and CDR2 FQNEAQ (reference sequence). Trimming shortened V by 5 bases and J by 6 bases, and 8 bases separated the two germline ends.

V and J are TRBV29-1 and TRBJ2-5; 9 nucleotides match TRBD1. This CDR3 comprises 15 residues. V was pared by 4 bases and J by 1 base, with 7 bases of the junction left unmatched. Looked up from germline, CDR1 is SQVTM and CDR2 is ANQGSEA. CDR3 residues: CSVVTGQGSQETQYF. The CDR3 nucleotides are TGCAGCGTTGTGACGGGACAGGGCTCCCAAGAGACCCAGTACTTC. The full variable domain, its missing parts supplied by reference TRBV29-1 and TRBJ2-5, is SAVISQKPSRDICQRGTSLTIQCQVDSQVTMMFWYRQQPGQSLTLIATANQGSEATYESGFVIDKFPISRPNLTFSTLTVSNMSPEDSSIYLCSVVTGQGSQETQYFGPGTRLLVL.

This sequence joins TRBV28 and TRBJ1-3; unclear D gene. Germline V lookup: CDR1 MDHEN, CDR2 SYDVKM. V was cut by 8 bases and J by 8 bases, with 7 bases left in between. The CDR3 contains 10 residues. The CDR3 nucleotides are TGTGCCAGCGGAGACGACACCATATATTTT. It yields the protein CASGDDTIYF.

On this clonotype itself: One end of the junction is discordant with germline, which a read error may explain. The rearrangement links TRBV15 to TRBJ1-1; D gene uncertain. Germline V CDR1 and CDR2: LNHNV, YYDKDF (reference sequence). This CDR3 spans 14 amino acids. The CDR3 region is CATNPQDVNTGAFF. The CDR3 nucleotides are TGTGCCACCAACCCTCAGGACGTGAACACTGGAGCTTTCTTT. The full variable domain, rest sourced from reference TRBV15 and TRBJ1-1, is DAMVIQNPRYQVTQFGKPVTLSCSQTLNHNVMYWYQQKSSQAPKLLFHYYDKDFNNEADTPDNFQSRRPNTSFCFLDIRSPGLGDTAMYLCATNPQDVNTGAFFGQGTRLTVV.

This clonotype occurred a few times. The junction and the germline gene differ at one end; a read error may be behind it. The chain is built from TRBV28 and TRBJ2-1; D is perhaps TRBD1 (5 bases). The CDR3 loop spans 14 amino acids. Germline lookup yields CDR1 MDHEN and CDR2 SYDVKM. CDR3 nucleotide sequence: TGTGTCAGCAGTGAAGTTAGGGGATCTAATGAGCAGTTCTTC. Its translation: CVSSEVRGSNEQFF.

This clonotype was detected only a few times. The chain recombines TRBV10-3 with TRBJ2-7, with 9 bases fitting TRBD1. This CDR3 comprises 14 residues. V lost 6 bases and J lost 7; bases outside the gene matches: 10. Germline-derived CDR1 and CDR2 are ENHRY and SYGVKD. CDR3 in DNA: TGTGCCATCAGGCCCCCAACAGGGGGCGGTGAGCAGTACTTC. Translation: CAIRPPTGGGEQYF.

The chain joins TRBV9 to TRBJ2-5; TRBD2 aligns across 10 bases. This CDR3 has 16 residues. V trimming: 0 bases; J trimming: 1 base; junction bases outside the gene matches: 3. Germline V gene data show CDR1 as SGDLS and CDR2 as YYNGEE. DNA for the CDR3: TGTGCCAGCAGCGTAGACCTAGCGGGGGCCCAAGAGACCCAGTACTTC. It translates to CASSVDLAGAQETQYF.

The chain carries TRBV28 and TRBJ2-1, with 7 bases matching TRBD2. Germline CDR1 and CDR2: MDHEN and SYDVKM. This CDR3 region has 12 residues. V shed 0 bases and J 10 bases; nucleotides not matched to a gene: 0. CDR3 DNA sequence: TGTGCCAGCAGTTTATGGCGGGGGGAGCAGTTCTTC. This translates into CASSLWRGEQFF.